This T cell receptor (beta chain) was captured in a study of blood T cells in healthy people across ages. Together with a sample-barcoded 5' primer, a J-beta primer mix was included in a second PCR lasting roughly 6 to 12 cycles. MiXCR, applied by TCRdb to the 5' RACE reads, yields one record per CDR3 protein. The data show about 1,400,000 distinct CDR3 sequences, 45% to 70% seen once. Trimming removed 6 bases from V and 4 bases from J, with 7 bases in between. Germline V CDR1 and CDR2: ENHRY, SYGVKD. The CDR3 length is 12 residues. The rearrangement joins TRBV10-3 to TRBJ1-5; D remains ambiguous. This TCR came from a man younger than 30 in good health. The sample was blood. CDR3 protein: CAISTDNQPQHF. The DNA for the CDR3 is TGTGCCATCAGCACCGATAATCAGCCCCAGCATTTT.